These 16 T cell receptor beta chains originate from one sample sequenced in a study of T cell changes during pregnancy in multiple sclerosis. Sequenced by immunoSEQ multiplex PCR; TCRdb stores in-frame clones only, minus some. The table has about 49,000 clones, 90% to 95% seen once. The source was CD8+ T cells from peripheral blood mononuclear cells, collected before pregnancy. Every receptor here comes from a female donor with multiple sclerosis, enrolled in a pregnancy study.

This clone was seen just once. V and J are TRBV30 and TRBJ2-7; maybe TRBD2 (6 bases). The germline gives CDR1 GTSNPN, CDR2 SVGIG (reference sequence). Trimming removed 5 bases at V and 0 bases at J, with 11 bases between. The CDR3 is made up of 13 amino acids. Here the CDR3 reads CAWGTGSSYEQYF. The DNA of the CDR3 is TGTGCCTGGGGGACCGGGAGCTCCTACGAGCAGTACTTC.

This clone was found once. CDR3 in amino acids: CASRSPSGRSYEQYF. As DNA, the CDR3 is TGTGCCAGCAGATCTCCTAGCGGTCGCTCCTACGAGCAGTACTTC. The chain has TRBV2 and TRBJ2-7; the match to TRBD2 covers 7 bases. Unmatched junction bases numbered 8, after V lost 6 bases and J lost 0 bases. Germline V gene data show CDR1 as SNHLY and CDR2 as FYNNEI. The CDR3 length is 15 residues.

V is TRBV6-1 and J is TRBJ1-1, with unresolved D. This CDR3 comprises 14 residues. Germline V gene data show CDR1 as MNHNS and CDR2 as SASEGT. The V gene lost 11 bases and the J gene lost 0 bases, with 16 bases spanning the gap. In DNA form, the CDR3 reads TGTGCCGCCGGGGAGGGTGGGATGAACACTGAAGCTTTCTTT. Translated: CAAGEGGMNTEAFF.

The chain is built from TRBV15 and TRBJ2-3; 10 bases are shared with TRBD2. CDR1 and CDR2 (germline): LNHNV, YYDKDF (reference sequence). Trimming removed 4 bases from V and 5 bases from J; junction bases left unmatched: 9. CDR3 length: 16 residues. CDR3 residues: CATSNQREGLVDTQYF. CDR3 coding DNA: TGTGCCACCAGCAACCAGCGGGAGGGCCTTGTAGATACGCAGTATTTT.

In its sample, this clone was seen once. The genes are TRBV15 and TRBJ2-7, with no clear D. This CDR3 is 13 amino acids long. CDR1 is LNHNV, CDR2 YYDKDF, per germline (reference sequence). Trimming stripped 0 bases from V and 3 bases from J, with 6 bases between. Here the CDR3 reads CATSRDRSYEQYF. The CDR3, as DNA: TGTGCCACCAGCAGAGATAGAAGCTACGAGCAGTACTTC.

The gene calls are TRBV12-5 and TRBJ1-5, with TRBD1 matching over 7 bases. The CDR3 is 14 amino acids. J gave up 5 bases and V 7 bases, and 8 bases lay outside the gene matches. Germline loops: CDR1 LGHNT, CDR2 FRNRAP. Here the CDR3 reads CASEYRGADQPQHF. CDR3 nucleotide sequence: TGTGCTAGTGAATACAGGGGCGCCGATCAGCCCCAGCATTTT.

The rearrangement uses TRBV5-1 and TRBJ2-1; 11 nucleotides match TRBD2. From germline, CDR1 is SGHRS and CDR2 YFSETQ. This CDR3 is 16 amino acids long. V lost 1 base and J lost 3; bases outside the gene matches: 3. CDR3 coding DNA: TGCGCCAGCAGCTTGACTAGCGGGAGCCACTACAATGAGCAGTTCTTC. Encoded protein: CASSLTSGSHYNEQFF.

The chain has TRBV4-1 and TRBJ2-5, with 8 bases aligning to TRBD2. Germline values: CDR1 MGHRA, CDR2 YSYEKL. The junction had 2 bases not matched to a gene; V was cut back by 1 base and J by 1 base. The CDR3 is made up of 15 amino acids. The CDR3 DNA follows: TGCGCCAGCAGCCAAGGGGCGGGAGGCCAAGAGACCCAGTACTTC. It codes for CASSQGAGGQETQYF.

The V gene is TRBV5-1, the J gene TRBJ2-3, with D perhaps TRBD1 (6 bases). The V and J ends lost 3 bases and 6 bases respectively, with 20 bases between them. The CDR3 length is 16 residues. Per germline, CDR1 SGHRS and CDR2 YFSETQ. In DNA form, the CDR3 reads TGCGCCAGCAGCTCAGACAGGAGATCGCCTGCGGATACGCAGTATTTT. Encoded protein: CASSSDRRSPADTQYF. Full variable domain (missing parts from reference TRBV5-1 and TRBJ2-3): KAGVTQTPRYLIKTRGQQVTLSCSPISGHRSVSWYQQTPGQGLQFLFEYFSETQRNKGNFPGRFSGRQFSNSRSEMNVSTLELGDSALYLCASSSDRRSPADTQYFGPGTRLTVL.

The chain uses TRBV5-1 and TRBJ2-1; 7 bases fit TRBD1. V dropped 0 bases and J dropped 2; count of bases not matched to a gene: 2. Germline CDR1 and CDR2: SGHRS and YFSETQ. The CDR3 extends over 15 amino acids. The CDR3 protein is CASSLARGTYNEQFF. The CDR3 nucleotides are TGCGCCAGCAGCTTGGCCAGGGGGACCTACAATGAGCAGTTCTTC.

The chain uses TRBV11-1 and TRBJ1-1; D remains unclear. This CDR3 spans 14 amino acids. Trimming left V 3 bases short and J 1 base short, with 9 bases between. From germline, CDR1 is SGHAT and CDR2 FQDESV (reference sequence). The CDR3, as DNA: TGTGCCAGCAGCTTTGAAACAGCGAACACTGAAGCTTTCTTT. Translation: CASSFETANTEAFF. The full variable domain, its missing parts supplied by reference TRBV11-1 and TRBJ1-1, is EAEVAQSPRYKITEKSQAVAFWCDPISGHATLYWYRQILGQGPELLVQFQDESVVDDSQLPKDRFSAERLKGVDSTLKIQPAELGDSAMYLCASSFETANTEAFFGQGTRLTVV.

The chain uses TRBV7-9 and TRBJ2-7, with D maybe TRBD2 (7 bases). Trimming shortened V by 1 base and J by 0 bases, and 19 bases separated the two germline ends. The CDR3 totals 18 residues. Germline assignment: CDR1 SEHNR and CDR2 FQNEAQ (reference sequence). The CDR3 loop reads CASSLDPTRGAYSYEQYF. The CDR3 DNA is TGTGCCAGCAGCTTAGACCCCACACGGGGGGCCTACTCCTACGAGCAGTACTTC. The whole variable domain, remainder taken from reference TRBV7-9 and TRBJ2-7, is DTGVSQNPRHKITKRGQNVTFRCDPISEHNRLYWYRQTLGQGPEFLTYFQNEAQLEKSRLLSDRFSAERPKGSFSTLEIQRTEQGDSAMYLCASSLDPTRGAYSYEQYFGPGTRLTVT.

As DNA, the CDR3 is TGTGCCAGCAGTAATCTAGCGGGAGAGGATCCAGATACGCAGTATTTT. Its translation: CASSNLAGEDPDTQYF. V gene TRBV27 combines with J gene TRBJ2-3; TRBD2 matches 10 bases. The CDR3 runs to 16 residues. CDR1 is MNHEY and CDR2 is SMNVEV in the germline V gene (reference sequence). V was clipped by 5 bases and J by 4 bases; unmatched bases: 9.

The gene calls are TRBV27 and TRBJ1-3, with TRBD1 identical over 10 bases. J gave up 4 bases and V 10 bases, and 13 bases lay outside the gene matches. The CDR3 has 16 residues. The V gene's germline CDR1 is MNHEY and CDR2 SMNVEV (reference sequence). CDR3 coding DNA: TGTGCCAATGGACAGGGGGAGATCCCAATGGGAAACACCATATATTTT. This sequence encodes CANGQGEIPMGNTIYF.

The chain carries TRBV6-6 and TRBJ2-7; possible D gene TRBD2, 5 bases. Germline V lookup: CDR1 MNHNY, CDR2 SVGAGI (reference sequence). CDR3 size: 15 residues. V lost 0 bases, J lost 4 bases, and 13 bases lay in between. As DNA, the CDR3 is TGTGCCAGCAGTTACTCGAGGGTAGGATCGTACGAGCAGTACTTC. Translated: CASSYSRVGSYEQYF.

The CDR3 coding sequence is TGTGCCAGCAGCCCTGGGGGGGACAGGGGGAGCTCCTACAATGAGCAGTTCTTC. Amino acid sequence: CASSPGGDRGSSYNEQFF. V usage is TRBV13 and J usage is TRBJ2-1, with 11 bases lining up with TRBD1. V shed 5 bases, J shed 0 bases, and the junction held 9 bases outside the gene matches. The CDR3 consists of 18 residues. Germline CDR1 is PRHDT and CDR2 is FYEKMQ (reference sequence).